Given below is one T cell receptor beta chain in context. The sample is drawn from a study of cytotoxic CD8 clonotypes in ibrutinib-treated CLL. V was trimmed by 4 bases and J by 5 bases, leaving 21 bases between them. The CDR3 contains 16 residues. Germline assignment: CDR1 LNHDA and CDR2 SQIVND (reference sequence). The targeted sequencing depth was 1 in 200,000 to 1 in 1 million T cells. The protocol was immunoSEQ multiplex PCR, while the TCRdb copy is restricted to in-frame clones and leaves out a portion. The sample contains roughly 200,000 clones, around 72% of which appear only once. This receptor was taken from a human donor with chronic lymphocytic leukemia. The V call is TRBV19, the J call TRBJ2-7; D is unresolved. The starting material was PBMCs, obtained after 24 months of ibrutinib treatment. The CDR3 DNA sequence: TGTGCCAGTAGTAAATTGAAAAGTCCTTGGACCCACGAGCAGTACTTC. Translated, it gives CASSKLKSPWTHEQYF.